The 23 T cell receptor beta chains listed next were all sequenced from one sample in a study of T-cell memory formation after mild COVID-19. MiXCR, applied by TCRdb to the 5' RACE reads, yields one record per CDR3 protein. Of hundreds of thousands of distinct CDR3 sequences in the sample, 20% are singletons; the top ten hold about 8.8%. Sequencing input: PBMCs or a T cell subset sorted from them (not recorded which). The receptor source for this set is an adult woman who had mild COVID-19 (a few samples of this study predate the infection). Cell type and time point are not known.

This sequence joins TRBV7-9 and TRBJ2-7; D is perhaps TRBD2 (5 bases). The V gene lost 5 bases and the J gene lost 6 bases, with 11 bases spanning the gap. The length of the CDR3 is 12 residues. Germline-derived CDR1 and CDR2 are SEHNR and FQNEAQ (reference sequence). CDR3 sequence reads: CASSLSAGEQYF. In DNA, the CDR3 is TGTGCCAGCAGCCTCAGCGCGGGCGAGCAGTACTTC.

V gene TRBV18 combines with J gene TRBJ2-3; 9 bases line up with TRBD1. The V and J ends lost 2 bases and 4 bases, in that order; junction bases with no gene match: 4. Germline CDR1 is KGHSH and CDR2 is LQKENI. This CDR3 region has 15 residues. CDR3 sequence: CASSPAGTGSDTQYF. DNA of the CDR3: TGTGCCAGCTCACCAGCCGGGACAGGGTCAGATACGCAGTATTTT.

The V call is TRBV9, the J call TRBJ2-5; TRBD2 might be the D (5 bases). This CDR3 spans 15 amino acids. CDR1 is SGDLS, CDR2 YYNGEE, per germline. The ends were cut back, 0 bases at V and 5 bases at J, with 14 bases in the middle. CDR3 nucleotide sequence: TGTGCCAGCAGCGTAGGGGCTAGTACGGGGGAGACCCAGTACTTC. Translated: CASSVGASTGETQYF.

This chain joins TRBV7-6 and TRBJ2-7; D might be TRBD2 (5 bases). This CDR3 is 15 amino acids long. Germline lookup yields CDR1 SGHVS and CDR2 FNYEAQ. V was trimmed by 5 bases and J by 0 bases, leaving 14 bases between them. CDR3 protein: CASSKDTGFSYEQYF. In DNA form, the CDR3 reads TGTGCCAGCAGCAAGGATACGGGATTCTCCTACGAGCAGTACTTC.

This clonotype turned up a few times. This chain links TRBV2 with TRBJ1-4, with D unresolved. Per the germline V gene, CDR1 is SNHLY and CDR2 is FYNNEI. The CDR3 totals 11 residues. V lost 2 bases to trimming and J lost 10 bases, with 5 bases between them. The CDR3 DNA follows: TGTGCCAGCAGTGAAAGCAGAAAACTGTTTTTT. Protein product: CASSESRKLFF.

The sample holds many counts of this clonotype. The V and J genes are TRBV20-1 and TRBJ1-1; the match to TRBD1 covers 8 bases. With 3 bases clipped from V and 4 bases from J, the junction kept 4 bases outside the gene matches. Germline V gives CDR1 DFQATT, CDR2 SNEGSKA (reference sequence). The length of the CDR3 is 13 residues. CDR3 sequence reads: CSASLQGGTEAFF. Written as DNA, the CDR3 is TGCAGTGCTAGTTTACAGGGGGGCACTGAAGCTTTCTTT.

DNA of the CDR3: TGTGCCAGCAGTGCTTTGGGGAATCAGCCCCAGCATTTT. It yields the protein CASSALGNQPQHF. The V gene is TRBV27, the J gene TRBJ1-5; D is undetermined. The germline V gene encodes CDR1 MNHEY and CDR2 SMNVEV (reference sequence). V lost 5 bases and J 4 bases, leaving 9 bases between the germline ends. The CDR3 contains 13 residues.

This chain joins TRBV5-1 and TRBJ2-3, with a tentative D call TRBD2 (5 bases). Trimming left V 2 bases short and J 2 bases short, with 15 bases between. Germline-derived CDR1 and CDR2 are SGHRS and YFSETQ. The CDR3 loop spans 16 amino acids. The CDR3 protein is CASSFAGPPPTDTQYF. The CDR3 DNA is TGCGCCAGCAGCTTCGCGGGTCCTCCCCCCACAGATACGCAGTATTTT.

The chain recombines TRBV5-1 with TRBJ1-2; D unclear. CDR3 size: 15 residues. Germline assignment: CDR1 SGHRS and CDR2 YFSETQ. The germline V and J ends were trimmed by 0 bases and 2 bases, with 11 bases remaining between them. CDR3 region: CASSLGGPGNYGYTF. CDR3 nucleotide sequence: TGCGCCAGCAGCTTGGGAGGTCCGGGGAACTATGGCTACACCTTC.

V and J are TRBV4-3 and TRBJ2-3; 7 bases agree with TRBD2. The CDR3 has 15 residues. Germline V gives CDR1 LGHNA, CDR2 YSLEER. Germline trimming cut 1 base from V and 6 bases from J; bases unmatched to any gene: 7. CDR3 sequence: CASSQVERDYDTQYF. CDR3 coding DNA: TGCGCCAGCAGCCAAGTTGAAAGGGACTACGATACGCAGTATTTT.

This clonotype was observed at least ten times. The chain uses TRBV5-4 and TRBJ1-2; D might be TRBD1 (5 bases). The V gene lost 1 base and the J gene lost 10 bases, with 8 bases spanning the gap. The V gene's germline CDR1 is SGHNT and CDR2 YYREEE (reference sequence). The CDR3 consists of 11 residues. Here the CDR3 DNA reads TGTGCCAGCAGCTTGACAGGAGCCTACACCTTC. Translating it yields CASSLTGAYTF.

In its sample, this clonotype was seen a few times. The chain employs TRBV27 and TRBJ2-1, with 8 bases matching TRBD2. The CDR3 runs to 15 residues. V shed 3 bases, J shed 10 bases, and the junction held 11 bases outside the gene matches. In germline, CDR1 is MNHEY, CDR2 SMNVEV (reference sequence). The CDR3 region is CASSLSNGGAEEQFF. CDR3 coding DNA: TGTGCCAGCAGTTTGTCGAACGGGGGGGCCGAAGAGCAGTTCTTC.

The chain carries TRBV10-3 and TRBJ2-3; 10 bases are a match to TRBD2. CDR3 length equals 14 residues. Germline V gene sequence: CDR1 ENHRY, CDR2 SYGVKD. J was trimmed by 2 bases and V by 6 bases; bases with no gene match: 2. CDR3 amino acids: CAISTSGVTDTQYF. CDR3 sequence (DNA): TGTGCCATCAGCACTAGCGGGGTCACAGATACGCAGTATTTT.

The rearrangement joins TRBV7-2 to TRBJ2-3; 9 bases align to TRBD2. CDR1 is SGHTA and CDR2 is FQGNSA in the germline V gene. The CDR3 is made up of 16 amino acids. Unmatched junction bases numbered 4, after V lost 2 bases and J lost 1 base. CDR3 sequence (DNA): TGTGCCAGCAGCTTAAAGAGGACTAGCGGCACAGATACGCAGTATTTT. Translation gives CASSLKRTSGTDTQYF.

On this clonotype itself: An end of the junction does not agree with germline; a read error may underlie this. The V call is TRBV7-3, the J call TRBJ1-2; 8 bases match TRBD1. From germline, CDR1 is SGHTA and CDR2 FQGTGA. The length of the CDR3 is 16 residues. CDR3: CASILTGGQGDYGYTF. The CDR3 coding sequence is TGTGCCAGCATCTTAACAGGCGGACAGGGAGACTATGGCTACACCTTC.

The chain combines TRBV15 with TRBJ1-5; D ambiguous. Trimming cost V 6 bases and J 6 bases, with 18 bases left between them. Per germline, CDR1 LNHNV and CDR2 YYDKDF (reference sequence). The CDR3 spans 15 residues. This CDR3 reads CATRPTDGFSQPQHF. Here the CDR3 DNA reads TGTGCCACCAGGCCGACGGACGGGTTCAGTCAGCCCCAGCATTTT.

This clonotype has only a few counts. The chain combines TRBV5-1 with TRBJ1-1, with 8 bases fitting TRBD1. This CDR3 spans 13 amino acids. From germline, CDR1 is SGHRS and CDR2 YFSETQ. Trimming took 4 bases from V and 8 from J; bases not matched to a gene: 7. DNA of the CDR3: TGCGCCAGCAGCAACGGACAGGGAGCCGAAGCTTTCTTT. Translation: CASSNGQGAEAFF.

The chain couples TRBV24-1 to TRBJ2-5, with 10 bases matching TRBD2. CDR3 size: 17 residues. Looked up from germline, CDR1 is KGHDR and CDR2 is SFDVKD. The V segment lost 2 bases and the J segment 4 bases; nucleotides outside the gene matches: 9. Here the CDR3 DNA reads TGTGCCACCAGTGATTCGGCCCAGCTAGCGGGAGCAGAGACCCAGTACTTC. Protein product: CATSDSAQLAGAETQYF.

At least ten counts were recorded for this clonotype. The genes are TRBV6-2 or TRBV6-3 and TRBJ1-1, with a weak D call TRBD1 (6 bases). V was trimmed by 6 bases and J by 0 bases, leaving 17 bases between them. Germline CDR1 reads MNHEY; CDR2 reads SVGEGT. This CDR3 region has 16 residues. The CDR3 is CASRVDTGHMNTEAFF. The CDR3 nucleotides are TGTGCCAGCAGAGTCGATACGGGACACATGAACACTGAAGCTTTCTTT.

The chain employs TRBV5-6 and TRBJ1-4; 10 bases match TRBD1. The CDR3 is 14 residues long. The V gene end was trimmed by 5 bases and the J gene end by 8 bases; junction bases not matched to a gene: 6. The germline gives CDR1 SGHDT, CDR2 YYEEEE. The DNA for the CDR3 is TGTGCCAGCAGGCGACAGGGGGCGGACGAAAAACTGTTTTTT. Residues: CASRRQGADEKLFF.

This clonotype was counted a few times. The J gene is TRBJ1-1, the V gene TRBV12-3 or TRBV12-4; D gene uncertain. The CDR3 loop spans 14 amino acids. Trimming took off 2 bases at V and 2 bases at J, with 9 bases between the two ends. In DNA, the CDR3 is TGTGCCAGCAGTTTACATACAATTAACACTGAAGCTTTCTTT. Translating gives CASSLHTINTEAFF.

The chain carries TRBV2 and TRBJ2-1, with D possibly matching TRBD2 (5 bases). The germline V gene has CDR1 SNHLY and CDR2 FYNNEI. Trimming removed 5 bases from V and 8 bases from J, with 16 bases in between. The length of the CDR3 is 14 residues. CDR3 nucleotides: TGTGCCAGCAGTCAGAGGGTTACAAGCGATGAGCAGTTCTTC. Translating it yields CASSQRVTSDEQFF.

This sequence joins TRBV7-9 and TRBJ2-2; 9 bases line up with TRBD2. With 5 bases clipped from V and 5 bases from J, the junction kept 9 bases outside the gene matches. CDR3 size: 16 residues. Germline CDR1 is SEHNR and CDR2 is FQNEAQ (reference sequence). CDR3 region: CASSPGLAGRTGELFF. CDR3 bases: TGTGCCAGCAGCCCCGGCCTAGCGGGGAGGACCGGGGAGCTGTTTTTT. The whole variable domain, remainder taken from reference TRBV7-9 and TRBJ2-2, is DTGVSQNPRHKITKRGQNVTFRCDPISEHNRLYWYRQTLGQGPEFLTYFQNEAQLEKSRLLSDRFSAERPKGSFSTLEIQRTEQGDSAMYLCASSPGLAGRTGELFFGEGSRLTVL.